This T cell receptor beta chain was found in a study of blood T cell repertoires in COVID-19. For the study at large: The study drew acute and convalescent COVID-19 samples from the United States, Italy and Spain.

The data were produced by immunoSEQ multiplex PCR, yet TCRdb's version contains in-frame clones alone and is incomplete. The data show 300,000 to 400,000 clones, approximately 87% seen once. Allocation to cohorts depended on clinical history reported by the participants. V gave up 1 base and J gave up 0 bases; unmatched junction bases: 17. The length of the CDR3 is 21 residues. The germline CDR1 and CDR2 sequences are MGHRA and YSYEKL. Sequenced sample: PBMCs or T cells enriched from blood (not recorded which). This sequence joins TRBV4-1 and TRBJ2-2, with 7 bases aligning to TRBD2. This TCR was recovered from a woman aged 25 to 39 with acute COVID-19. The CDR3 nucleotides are TGCGCCAGCAGCCAAGGGCCACTTCGGCGGGGGATAACCGCGAACACCGGGGAGCTGTTTTTT. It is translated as CASSQGPLRRGITANTGELFF.